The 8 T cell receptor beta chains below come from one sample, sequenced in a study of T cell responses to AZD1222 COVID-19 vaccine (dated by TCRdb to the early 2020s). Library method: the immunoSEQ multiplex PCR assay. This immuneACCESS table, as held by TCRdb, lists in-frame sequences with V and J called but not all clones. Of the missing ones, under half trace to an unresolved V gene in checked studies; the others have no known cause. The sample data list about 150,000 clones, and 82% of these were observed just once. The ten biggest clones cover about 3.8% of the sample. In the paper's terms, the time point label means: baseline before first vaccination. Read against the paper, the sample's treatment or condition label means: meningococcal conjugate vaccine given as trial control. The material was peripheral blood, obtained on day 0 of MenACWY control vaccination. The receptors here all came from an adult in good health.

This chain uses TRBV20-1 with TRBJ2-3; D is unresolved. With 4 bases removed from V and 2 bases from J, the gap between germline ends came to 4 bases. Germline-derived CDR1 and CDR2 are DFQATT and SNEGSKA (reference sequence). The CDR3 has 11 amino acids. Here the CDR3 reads CSATNTDTQYF. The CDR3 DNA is TGCAGTGCTACCAACACAGATACGCAGTATTTT.

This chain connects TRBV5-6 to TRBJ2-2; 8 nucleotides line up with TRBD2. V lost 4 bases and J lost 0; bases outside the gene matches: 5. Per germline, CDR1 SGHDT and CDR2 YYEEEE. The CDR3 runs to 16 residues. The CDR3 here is CASSDGLAPNTGELFF. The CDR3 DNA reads TGTGCCAGCAGCGACGGACTAGCACCGAACACCGGGGAGCTGTTTTTT. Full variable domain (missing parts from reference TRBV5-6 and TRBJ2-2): DAGVTQSPTHLIKTRGQQVTLRCSPKSGHDTVSWYQQALGQGPQFIFQYYEEEERQRGNFPDRFSGHQFPNYSSELNVNALLLGDSALYLCASSDGLAPNTGELFFGEGSRLTVL.

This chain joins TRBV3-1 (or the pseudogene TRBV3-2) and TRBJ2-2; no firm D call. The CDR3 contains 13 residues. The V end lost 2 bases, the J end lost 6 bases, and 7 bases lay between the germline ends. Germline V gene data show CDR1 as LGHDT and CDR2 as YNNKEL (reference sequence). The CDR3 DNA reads TGTGCCAGCAGCCAATACGGGCCCGGGGAGCTGTTTTTT. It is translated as CASSQYGPGELFF.

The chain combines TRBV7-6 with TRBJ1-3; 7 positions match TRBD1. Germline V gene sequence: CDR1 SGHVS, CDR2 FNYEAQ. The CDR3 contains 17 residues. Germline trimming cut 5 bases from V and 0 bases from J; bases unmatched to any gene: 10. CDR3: CASSPRQGQSSGNTIYF. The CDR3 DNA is TGTGCCAGCAGCCCTCGACAGGGTCAGAGCTCTGGAAACACCATATATTTT.

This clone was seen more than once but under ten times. Here the CDR3 DNA reads TGTGCCAGCAGTTACTCGAAGCTGGCAGGGTATGCTTTCTTT. Its translation: CASSYSKLAGYAFF. The V gene is TRBV6-5, the J gene TRBJ1-1, with D maybe TRBD1 (5 bases). CDR1 MNHEY and CDR2 SVGAGI come from the germline V gene. The ends were cut back, 0 bases at V and 11 bases at J, with 16 bases in the middle. This CDR3 spans 14 amino acids.

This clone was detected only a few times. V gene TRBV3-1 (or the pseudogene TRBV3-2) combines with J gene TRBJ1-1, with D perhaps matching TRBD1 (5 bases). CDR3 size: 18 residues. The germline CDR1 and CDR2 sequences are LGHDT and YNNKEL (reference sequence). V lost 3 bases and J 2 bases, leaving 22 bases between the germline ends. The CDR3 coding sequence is TGTGCCAGCAGCCACGGGACCGATACTTTTATGAAAAACACTGAAGCTTTCTTT. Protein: CASSHGTDTFMKNTEAFF.

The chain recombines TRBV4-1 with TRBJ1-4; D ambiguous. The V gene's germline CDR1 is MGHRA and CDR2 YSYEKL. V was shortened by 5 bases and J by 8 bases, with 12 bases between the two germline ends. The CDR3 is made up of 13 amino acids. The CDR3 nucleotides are TGCGCCAGCAGCTACGAACGGCCGGAAAAACTGTTTTTT. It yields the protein CASSYERPEKLFF.

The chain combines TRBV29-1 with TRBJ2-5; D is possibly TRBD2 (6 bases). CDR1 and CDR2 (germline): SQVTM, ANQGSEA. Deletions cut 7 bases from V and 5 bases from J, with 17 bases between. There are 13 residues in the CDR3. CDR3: CSAGRGTRETQYF. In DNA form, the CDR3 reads TGCAGCGCCGGGAGAGGGACCCGGGAGACCCAGTACTTC. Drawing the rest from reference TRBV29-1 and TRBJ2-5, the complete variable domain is SAVISQKPSRDICQRGTSLTIQCQVDSQVTMMFWYRQQPGQSLTLIATANQGSEATYESGFVIDKFPISRPNLTFSTLTVSNMSPEDSSIYLCSAGRGTRETQYFGPGTRLLVL.